This T cell receptor beta chain derives from a study of post-analysis software for immune sequencing data. Study observations and caveats: When patients were compared with controls, roughly five TRBV segments were more frequent, TRBV5-6, TRBV5-1 and TRBV20-1 among them. Multiple sclerosis patients showed significantly lower normalized Chao1 diversity than controls did.

Note on this clonotype: Its specificity is not known.

Unique-molecular-identifier-tagged TCR beta cDNA libraries were used. TCRdb redid the calling of the PCR reads with MiXCR, one entry per CDR3 protein. The table lists roughly 400,000 distinct CDR3 sequences, 39% of them singletons. V was clipped by 7 bases and J by 3 bases; unmatched bases: 6. Germline V lookup: CDR1 SQVTM, CDR2 ANQGSEA. The CDR3 has 13 amino acids. The source material was blood. This sequence was found in a girl aged 2-10 years with multiple sclerosis. The chain combines TRBV29-1 with TRBJ1-1; 9 positions match TRBD1. The CDR3 spells CSAGQGSDTEAFF. The CDR3 DNA is TGCAGCGCCGGACAGGGGTCGGACACTGAAGCTTTCTTT.